In this sample, the clone carrying this T cell receptor (beta chain) turned up a few times. No antigen is known for it. The source of the sample is a study of T cell repertoires in cytomegalovirus infection. Study-level information: Recently identified HLA-C-restricted CMV epitopes and well-studied HLA-B-restricted CMV epitopes were used by the study. Both CMV infection and a matching HLA type were indicated by public TCR beta signatures.

Each CDR3 protein gets one entry after TCRdb re-called the reads with MiXCR. This table holds roughly 920,000 distinct CDR3 sequences, roughly a third found once. Notes on the study in general: Of the TCR beta families, the public ones yielded a cumulative frequency that identified carriers of CMV plus the relevant HLA. Clonotype analysis showed dominance of the ex vivo response by HLA-C-restricted CMV-specific TCR beta clonotypes.

The TCR comes from a human donor in good health (CMV status not recorded). Some clones in this sample may be carry-over from other donors' samples. The specimen was cultured CD8+ T cells from PBMCs, collected from culture after CMV antigen stimulation.

The CDR3, as DNA: TGTGCCAGCAGTTACTCCAGGCAGGGCGATTACAATGAGCAGTTCTTC. Amino acid sequence: CASSYSRQGDYNEQFF. The chain employs TRBV6-6 and TRBJ2-1; possible D gene TRBD1, 5 bases. The CDR3 sequence is 16 residues long. Germline CDR1 reads MNHNY; CDR2 reads SVGAGI (reference sequence). Trimming removed 0 bases at V and 4 bases at J, with 13 bases between.